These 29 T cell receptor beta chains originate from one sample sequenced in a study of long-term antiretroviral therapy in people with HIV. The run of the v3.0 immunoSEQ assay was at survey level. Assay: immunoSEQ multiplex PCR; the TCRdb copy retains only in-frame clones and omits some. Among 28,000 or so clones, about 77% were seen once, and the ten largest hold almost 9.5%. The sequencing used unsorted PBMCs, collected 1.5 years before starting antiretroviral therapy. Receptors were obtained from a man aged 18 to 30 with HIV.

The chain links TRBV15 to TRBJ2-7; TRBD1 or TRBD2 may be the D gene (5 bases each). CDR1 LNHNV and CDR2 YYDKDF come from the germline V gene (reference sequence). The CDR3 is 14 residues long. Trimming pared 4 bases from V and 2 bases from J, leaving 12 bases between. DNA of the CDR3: TGTGCCACCAGCATTCGGGACGGACCCTACGAGCAGTACTTC. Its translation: CATSIRDGPYEQYF. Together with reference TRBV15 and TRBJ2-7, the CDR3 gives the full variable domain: DAMVIQNPRYQVTQFGKPVTLSCSQTLNHNVMYWYQQKSSQAPKLLFHYYDKDFNNEADTPDNFQSRRPNTSFCFLDIRSPGLGDTAMYLCATSIRDGPYEQYFGPGTRLTVT.

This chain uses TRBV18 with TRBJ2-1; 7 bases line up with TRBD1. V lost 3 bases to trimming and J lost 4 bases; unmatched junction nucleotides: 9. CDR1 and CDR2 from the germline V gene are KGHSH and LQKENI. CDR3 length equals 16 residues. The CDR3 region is CASSPLPGQEYNEQFF. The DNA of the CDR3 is TGTGCCAGCTCACCCCTACCCGGACAGGAGTACAATGAGCAGTTCTTC.

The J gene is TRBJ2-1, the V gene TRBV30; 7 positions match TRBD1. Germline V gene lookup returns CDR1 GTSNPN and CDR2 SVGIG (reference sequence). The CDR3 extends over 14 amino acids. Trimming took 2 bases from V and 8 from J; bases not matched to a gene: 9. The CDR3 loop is CAWSLGGAGDEQFF. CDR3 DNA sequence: TGTGCCTGGAGTTTAGGGGGCGCCGGGGATGAGCAGTTCTTC.

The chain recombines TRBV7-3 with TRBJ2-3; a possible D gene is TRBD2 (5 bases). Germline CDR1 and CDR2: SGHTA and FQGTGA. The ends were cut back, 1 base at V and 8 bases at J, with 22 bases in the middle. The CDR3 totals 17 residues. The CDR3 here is CASSLMGEGWTRTTQYF. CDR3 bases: TGTGCCAGCAGCTTAATGGGAGAGGGCTGGACCCGCACTACGCAGTATTTT.

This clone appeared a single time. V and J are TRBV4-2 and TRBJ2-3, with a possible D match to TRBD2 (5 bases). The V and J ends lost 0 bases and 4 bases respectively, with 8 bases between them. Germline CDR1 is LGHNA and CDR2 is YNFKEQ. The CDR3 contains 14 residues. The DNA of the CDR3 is TGTGCCAGCAGCCAAGATCCTAGCCCAGATACGCAGTATTTT. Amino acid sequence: CASSQDPSPDTQYF.

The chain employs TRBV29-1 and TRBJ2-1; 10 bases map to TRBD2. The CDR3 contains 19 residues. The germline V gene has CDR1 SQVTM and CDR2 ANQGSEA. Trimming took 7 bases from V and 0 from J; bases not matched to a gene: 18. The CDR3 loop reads CSGRIGLAGDFHSYNEQFF. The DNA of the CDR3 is TGCAGCGGGAGAATAGGGCTAGCGGGAGACTTTCACTCCTACAATGAGCAGTTCTTC.

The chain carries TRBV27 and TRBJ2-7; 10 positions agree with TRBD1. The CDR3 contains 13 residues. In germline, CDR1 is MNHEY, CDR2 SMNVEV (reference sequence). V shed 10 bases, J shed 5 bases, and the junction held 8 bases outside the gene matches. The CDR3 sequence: CANSGQGCNEQYF. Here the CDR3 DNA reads TGTGCCAACTCGGGACAGGGGTGCAACGAGCAGTACTTC.

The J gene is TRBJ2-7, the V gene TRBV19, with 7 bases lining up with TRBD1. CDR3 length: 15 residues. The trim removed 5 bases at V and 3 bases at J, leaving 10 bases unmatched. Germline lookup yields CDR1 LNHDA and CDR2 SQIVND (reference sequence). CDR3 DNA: TGTGCCAGTAGTGCCTTATCCGACAGGGACTACGAGCAGTACTTC. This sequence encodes CASSALSDRDYEQYF.

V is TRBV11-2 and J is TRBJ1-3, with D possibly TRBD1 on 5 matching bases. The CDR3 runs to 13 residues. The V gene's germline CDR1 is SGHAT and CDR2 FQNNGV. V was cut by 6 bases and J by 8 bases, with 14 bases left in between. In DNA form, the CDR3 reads TGTGCCAGCAGACAGAGGGGTTCGTACACCATATATTTT. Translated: CASRQRGSYTIYF.

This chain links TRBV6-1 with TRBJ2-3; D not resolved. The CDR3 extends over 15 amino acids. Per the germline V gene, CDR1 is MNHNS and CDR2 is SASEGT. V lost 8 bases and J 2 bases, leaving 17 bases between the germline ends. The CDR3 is CASPTSTSYTDTQYF. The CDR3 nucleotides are TGTGCCAGCCCTACGTCCACTTCCTACACAGATACGCAGTATTTT.

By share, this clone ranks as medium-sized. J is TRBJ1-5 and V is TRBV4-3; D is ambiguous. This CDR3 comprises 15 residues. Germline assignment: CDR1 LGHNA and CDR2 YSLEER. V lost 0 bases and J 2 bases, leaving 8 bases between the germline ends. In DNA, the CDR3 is TGCGCCAGCAGCCAAGATCCCAAAGGCAATCAGCCCCAGCATTTT. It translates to CASSQDPKGNQPQHF.

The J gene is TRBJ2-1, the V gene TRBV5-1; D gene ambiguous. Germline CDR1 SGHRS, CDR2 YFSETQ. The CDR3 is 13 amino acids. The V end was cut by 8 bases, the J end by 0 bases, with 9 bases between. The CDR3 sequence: CASHLSSYNEQFF. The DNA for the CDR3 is TGCGCCAGTCACTTGAGCTCCTACAATGAGCAGTTCTTC.

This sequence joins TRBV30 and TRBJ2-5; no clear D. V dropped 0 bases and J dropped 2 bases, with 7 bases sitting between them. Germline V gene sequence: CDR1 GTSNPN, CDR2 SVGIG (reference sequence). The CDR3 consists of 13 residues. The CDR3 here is CAWSVGQQETQYF. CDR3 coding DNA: TGTGCCTGGAGTGTCGGGCAGCAAGAGACCCAGTACTTC.

The CDR3 sequence is CASSLSLRLDEQFF. The CDR3, as DNA: TGTGCCAGCAGCTTGTCCCTCCGGTTGGATGAGCAGTTCTTC. The gene calls are TRBV7-9 and TRBJ2-1, with D uncertain. Germline V lookup: CDR1 SEHNR, CDR2 FQNEAQ (reference sequence). The length of the CDR3 is 14 residues. V was shortened by 3 bases and J by 8 bases, with 14 bases between the two germline ends. Full variable domain (outside the CDR3, taken from reference TRBV7-9 and TRBJ2-1): DTGVSQNPRHKITKRGQNVTFRCDPISEHNRLYWYRQTLGQGPEFLTYFQNEAQLEKSRLLSDRFSAERPKGSFSTLEIQRTEQGDSAMYLCASSLSLRLDEQFFGPGTRLTVL.

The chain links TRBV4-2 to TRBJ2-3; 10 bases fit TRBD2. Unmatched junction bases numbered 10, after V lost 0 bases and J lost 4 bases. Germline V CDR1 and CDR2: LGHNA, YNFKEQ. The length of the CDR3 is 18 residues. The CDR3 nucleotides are TGTGCCAGCAGCCAAGATGAATTTCCTAGCGGGAGCCCAGATACGCAGTATTTT. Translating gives CASSQDEFPSGSPDTQYF.

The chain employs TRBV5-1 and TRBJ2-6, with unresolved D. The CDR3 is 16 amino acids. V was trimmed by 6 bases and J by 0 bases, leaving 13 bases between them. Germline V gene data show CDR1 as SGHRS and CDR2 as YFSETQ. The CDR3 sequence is CASNFSPVSGANVLTF. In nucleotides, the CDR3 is TGCGCCAGCAACTTTAGTCCGGTCTCTGGGGCCAACGTCCTGACTTTC.

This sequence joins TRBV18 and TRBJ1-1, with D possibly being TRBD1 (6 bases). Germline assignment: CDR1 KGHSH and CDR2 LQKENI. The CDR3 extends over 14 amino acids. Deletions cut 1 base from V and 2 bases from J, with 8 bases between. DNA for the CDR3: TGTGCCAGCTCACCACTGGACAGCAACACTGAAGCTTTCTTT. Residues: CASSPLDSNTEAFF.

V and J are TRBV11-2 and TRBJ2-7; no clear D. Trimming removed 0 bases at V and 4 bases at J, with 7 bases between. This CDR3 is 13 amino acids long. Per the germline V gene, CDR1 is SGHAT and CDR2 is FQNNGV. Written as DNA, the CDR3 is TGTGCCAGCAGCTTAGATAAGGGATACGAGCAGTACTTC. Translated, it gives CASSLDKGYEQYF.

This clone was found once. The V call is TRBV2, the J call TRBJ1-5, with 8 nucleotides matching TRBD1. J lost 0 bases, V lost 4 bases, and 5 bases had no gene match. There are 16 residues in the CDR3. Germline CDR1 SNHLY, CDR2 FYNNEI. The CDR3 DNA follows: TGTGCCAGCAGTGCTTCCGGGACAGGTAGCAATCAGCCCCAGCATTTT. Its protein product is CASSASGTGSNQPQHF.

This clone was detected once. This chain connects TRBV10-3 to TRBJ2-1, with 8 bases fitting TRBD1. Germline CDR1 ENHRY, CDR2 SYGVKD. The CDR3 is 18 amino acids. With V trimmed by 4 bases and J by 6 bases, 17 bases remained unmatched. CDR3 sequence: CAISVLKGQAGLSNEQFF. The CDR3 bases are TGTGCCATCAGTGTTTTGAAGGGACAGGCAGGGCTCTCCAATGAGCAGTTCTTC.

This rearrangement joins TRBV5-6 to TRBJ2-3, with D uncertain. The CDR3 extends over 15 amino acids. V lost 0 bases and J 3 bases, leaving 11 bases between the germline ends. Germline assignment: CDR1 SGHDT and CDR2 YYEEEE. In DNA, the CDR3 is TGTGCCAGCAGCTTGGGGGCACAGCGTACAGATACGCAGTATTTT. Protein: CASSLGAQRTDTQYF.

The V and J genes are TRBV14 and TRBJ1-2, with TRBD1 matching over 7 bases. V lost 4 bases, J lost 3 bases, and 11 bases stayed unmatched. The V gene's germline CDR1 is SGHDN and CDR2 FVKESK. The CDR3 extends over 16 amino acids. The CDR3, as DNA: TGTGCCAGCAGCCGGGGACAGTCGCGAGCGGACTATGGCTACACCTTC. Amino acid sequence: CASSRGQSRADYGYTF.

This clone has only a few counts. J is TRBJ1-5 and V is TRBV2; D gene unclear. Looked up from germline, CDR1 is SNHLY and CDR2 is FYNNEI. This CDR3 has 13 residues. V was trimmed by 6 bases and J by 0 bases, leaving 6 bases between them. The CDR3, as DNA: TGTGCCAGCAGAAGGGATAGCAATCAGCCCCAGCATTTT. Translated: CASRRDSNQPQHF.

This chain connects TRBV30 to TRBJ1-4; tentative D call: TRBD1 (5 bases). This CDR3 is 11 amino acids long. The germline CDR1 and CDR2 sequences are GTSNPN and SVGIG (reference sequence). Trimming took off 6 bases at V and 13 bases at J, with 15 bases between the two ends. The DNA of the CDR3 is TGTGCCTGTACAGGTAGTAACGGACTGTTTTTT. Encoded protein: CACTGSNGLFF.

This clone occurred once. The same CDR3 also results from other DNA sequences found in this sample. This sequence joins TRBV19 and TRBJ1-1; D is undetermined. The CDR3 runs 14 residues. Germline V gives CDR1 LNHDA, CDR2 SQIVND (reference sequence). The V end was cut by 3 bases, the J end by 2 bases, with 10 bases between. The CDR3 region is CASSILGQNTEAFF. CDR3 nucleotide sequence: TGTGCCAGTAGTATCCTGGGTCAAAACACTGAAGCTTTCTTT.

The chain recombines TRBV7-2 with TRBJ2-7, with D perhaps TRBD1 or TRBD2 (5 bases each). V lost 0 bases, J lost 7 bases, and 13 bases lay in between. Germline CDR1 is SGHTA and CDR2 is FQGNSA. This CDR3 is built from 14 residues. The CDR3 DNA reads TGTGCCAGCAGCTTAGCCCTGGGACGAGGGGAGCAGTACTTC. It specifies CASSLALGRGEQYF. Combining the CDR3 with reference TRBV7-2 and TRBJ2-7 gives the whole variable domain GAGVSQSPSNKVTEKGKDVELRCDPISGHTALYWYRQSLGQGLEFLIYFQGNSAPDKSGLPSDRFSAERTGGSVSTLTIQRTQQEDSAVYLCASSLALGRGEQYFGPGTRLTVT.

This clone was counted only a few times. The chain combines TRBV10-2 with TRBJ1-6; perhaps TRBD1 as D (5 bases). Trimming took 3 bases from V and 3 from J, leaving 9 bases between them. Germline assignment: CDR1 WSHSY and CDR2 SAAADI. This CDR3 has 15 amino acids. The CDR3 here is CASSETGGYNSPLHF. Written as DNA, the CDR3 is TGCGCCAGCAGTGAAACGGGGGGCTATAATTCACCCCTCCACTTT.

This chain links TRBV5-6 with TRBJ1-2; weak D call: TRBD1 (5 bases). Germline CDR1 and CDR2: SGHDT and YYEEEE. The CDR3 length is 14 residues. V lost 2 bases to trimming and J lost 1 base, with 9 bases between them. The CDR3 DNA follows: TGTGCCAGCAGCTTCAGGGCAAATAACTATGGCTACACCTTC. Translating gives CASSFRANNYGYTF.

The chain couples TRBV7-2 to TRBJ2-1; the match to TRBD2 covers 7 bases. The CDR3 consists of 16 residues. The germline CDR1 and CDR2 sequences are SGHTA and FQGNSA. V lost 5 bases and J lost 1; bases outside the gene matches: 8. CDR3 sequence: CASSPSGKQSYNEQFF. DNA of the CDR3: TGTGCCAGCAGCCCCAGCGGGAAGCAGTCCTACAATGAGCAGTTCTTC.